This T cell receptor beta chain emerged from a study of OX40 agonist ivuxolimab in advanced cancers. Study in general: Partial responses were observed in three patients, of whom one had hepatocellular carcinoma and two had cutaneous melanoma.

The sampling schedule covered blood at baseline, cycle 4 day 1, and cycle 7 day 1. The CDR3 is 17 residues long. Trimming removed 2 bases at V and 2 bases at J, with 19 bases between. In germline, CDR1 is SGDLS, CDR2 YYNGEE. TCRdb's copy holds only in-frame clones and misses some; the assay was immunoSEQ multiplex PCR. The sample lists 28,000 or so clones; approximately 81% were seen once. Sample: CD4+ or CD8+ T cells sorted from blood, taken in a trial of the OX40 agonist ivuxolimab. The chain has TRBV9 and TRBJ1-2; D unresolved. The sequence was obtained from an adult with an advanced solid tumor such as melanoma, head and neck, liver or kidney cancer. CDR3 in amino acids: CASSVLDRPNRNYGYTF. CDR3 nucleotides: TGTGCCAGCAGCGTTTTAGATCGGCCGAACCGAAACTATGGCTACACCTTC.